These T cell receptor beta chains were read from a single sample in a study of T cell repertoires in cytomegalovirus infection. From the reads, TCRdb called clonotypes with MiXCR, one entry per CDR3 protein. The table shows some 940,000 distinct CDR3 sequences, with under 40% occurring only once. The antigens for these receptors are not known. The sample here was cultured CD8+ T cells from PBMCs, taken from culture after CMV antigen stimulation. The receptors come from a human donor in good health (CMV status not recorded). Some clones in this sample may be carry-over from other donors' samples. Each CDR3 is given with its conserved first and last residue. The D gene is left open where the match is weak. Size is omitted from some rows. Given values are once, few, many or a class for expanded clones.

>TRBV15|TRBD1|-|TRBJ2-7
TGTGCCACCAGCAGAACAGTGGACAGGGGGAATAACGAGCAGTACTTC
CATSRTVDRGNNEQYF
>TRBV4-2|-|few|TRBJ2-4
TGTGCCAGCAGCCAAGATCACATCACAGAACTAGCCAAAAACATTCAGTACTTC
CASSQDHITELAKNIQYF
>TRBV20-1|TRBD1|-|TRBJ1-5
TGCAGTGCTCAGGGACAGGGACGACTTTATAGCAATCAGCCCCAGCATTTT
CSAQGQGRLYSNQPQHF
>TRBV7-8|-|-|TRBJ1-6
TGTGCCAGCAGCTTACAATACAGGGATCGAAATTCACCCCTCCACTTT
CASSLQYRDRNSPLHF
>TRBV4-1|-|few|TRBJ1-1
TGCGCCAGCAGACGACCCGGGATGGGCCCTGAAGCTTTCTTT
CASRRPGMGPEAFF
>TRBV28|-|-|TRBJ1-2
TGTGCCAGCAGTCCCCCGAGGAAGGGAGGGAACTATGGCTACACCTTC
CASSPPRKGGNYGYTF
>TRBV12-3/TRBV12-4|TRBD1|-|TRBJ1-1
TGTGCCAGCAGTCCCCATCACAGGGGATTAAACACTGAAGCTTTCTTT
CASSPHHRGLNTEAFF
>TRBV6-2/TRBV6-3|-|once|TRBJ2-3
TGTGCCAGCAGTTACATAGGAAACCAAGCAGATACGCTGTATTTT
CASSYIGNQADTLYF
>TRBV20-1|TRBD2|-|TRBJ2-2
TGCAGTGCTAGAGATAGTAGCGGGGGGGGGTCCACCGGGGAGCTGTTTTTT
CSARDSSGGGSTGELFF
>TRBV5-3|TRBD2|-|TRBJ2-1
TGTGCCAGCAGCTTGGATACGAGGGACTATTACAATGAGCAGTTCTTC
CASSLDTRDYYNEQFF
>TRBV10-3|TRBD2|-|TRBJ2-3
TGTGCCATCAGTGAGTCGGACCCGACACGCGGGGGATTATCGCAGTATTTT
CAISESDPTRGGLSQYF